Following are 9 T cell receptor beta chains from one sample sequenced in a study of cytomegalovirus exposure and HLA in healthy donors. Data came from immunoSEQ multiplex PCR; TCRdb stores just in-frame clones and leaves some out. This table holds 350,000 or so clones, 86% found once. The sequencing sample was made of PBMCs. These receptors were obtained from a woman aged 18-29 years in good health and CMV-seronegative.

The chain joins TRBV10-3 to TRBJ2-3, with 8 nucleotides matching TRBD2. The length of the CDR3 is 17 residues. Germline V CDR1 and CDR2: ENHRY, SYGVKD. Germline trimming cut 3 bases from V and 1 base from J; bases unmatched to any gene: 9. The CDR3 DNA reads TGTGCCATCAGTGACCCCTTTAGCGGGGCGGGCACAGATACGCAGTATTTT. Translation: CAISDPFSGAGTDTQYF.

This chain connects TRBV29-1 to TRBJ2-1; TRBD2 agrees at 15 bases. Germline CDR1 is SQVTM and CDR2 is ANQGSEA. The CDR3 has 13 amino acids. V shed 7 bases and J 9 bases; nucleotides not matched to a gene: 4. The CDR3 DNA is TGCAGCGACAGGACTAGCGGGAGGGTTGAGCAGTTCTTC. Translated, it gives CSDRTSGRVEQFF.

Points on this clone: The sample has other DNA sequences that encode this CDR3 too. This chain joins TRBV18 and TRBJ1-1, with no clear D. The germline gives CDR1 KGHSH, CDR2 LQKENI. Trimming removed 1 base at V and 1 base at J, with 7 bases between. This CDR3 comprises 14 residues. CDR3 amino acids: CASSPQTQNTEAFF. Written as DNA, the CDR3 is TGTGCCAGCTCACCACAGACTCAGAACACTGAAGCTTTCTTT.

The chain links TRBV9 to TRBJ2-3; 8 bases are a match to TRBD2. This CDR3 contains 19 residues. V lost 4 bases and J lost 1; bases outside the gene matches: 17. Germline V gives CDR1 SGDLS, CDR2 YYNGEE. This CDR3 reads CASSPPRSGRVLRTDTQYF. DNA for the CDR3: TGTGCCAGCAGCCCACCGCGGAGCGGGAGAGTTCTTCGCACAGATACGCAGTATTTT.

The chain links TRBV9 to TRBJ2-1; 8 bases match TRBD2. The CDR3 consists of 15 residues. The ends lost 5 bases at V and 9 bases at J; junction bases unmatched: 13. Germline CDR1 SGDLS, CDR2 YYNGEE. The CDR3 protein is CASSGEGAGVSEQFF. The CDR3 region has the DNA TGTGCCAGCAGTGGGGAGGGAGCGGGAGTAAGTGAGCAGTTCTTC.

This sequence joins TRBV15 and TRBJ1-1; D gene uncertain. The CDR3 loop spans 15 amino acids. V gave up 1 base and J gave up 1 base, with 10 bases separating them. Looked up from germline, CDR1 is LNHNV and CDR2 is YYDKDF (reference sequence). The CDR3: CATSRGGLTNTEAFF. The DNA of the CDR3 is TGTGCCACCAGCAGAGGAGGACTCACGAACACTGAAGCTTTCTTT. Full variable domain (missing parts from reference TRBV15 and TRBJ1-1): DAMVIQNPRYQVTQFGKPVTLSCSQTLNHNVMYWYQQKSSQAPKLLFHYYDKDFNNEADTPDNFQSRRPNTSFCFLDIRSPGLGDTAMYLCATSRGGLTNTEAFFGQGTRLTVV.

The CDR3 region is CAWSIWPGETEAFF. The DNA for the CDR3 is TGTGCCTGGAGTATCTGGCCGGGGGAGACTGAAGCTTTCTTT. The V gene is TRBV30, the J gene TRBJ1-1, with D perhaps matching TRBD1 (5 bases). V lost 2 bases and J lost 5, with 15 bases in between. CDR1 and CDR2 from the germline V gene are GTSNPN and SVGIG (reference sequence). This CDR3 spans 14 amino acids. Full variable domain (outside the CDR3, taken from reference TRBV30 and TRBJ1-1): SQTIHQWPATLVQPVGSPLSLECTVEGTSNPNLYWYRQAAGRGLQLLFYSVGIGQISSEVPQNLSASRPQDRQFILSSKKLLLSDSGFYLCAWSIWPGETEAFFGQGTRLTVV.

Notes on this clone: Other DNA sequences within the sample encode an identical CDR3. The chain joins TRBV9 to TRBJ2-1, with TRBD2 as a possible D gene (5 bases). V dropped 4 bases and J dropped 3 bases, with 11 bases sitting between them. The germline gives CDR1 SGDLS, CDR2 YYNGEE. The CDR3 sequence is 14 residues long. DNA of the CDR3: TGTGCCAGCAGCCCAAGCGGAGGCTACAATGAGCAGTTCTTC. This translates into CASSPSGGYNEQFF.

This clone was detected once. The V call is TRBV10-3, the J call TRBJ2-7; maybe TRBD2 (5 bases). The CDR3 has 14 residues. V lost 4 bases and J 2 bases, leaving 12 bases between the germline ends. Per germline, CDR1 ENHRY and CDR2 SYGVKD. In DNA, the CDR3 is TGTGCCATCAGTGCCCCGGGATATGCCTACGAGCAGTACTTC. Protein: CAISAPGYAYEQYF.